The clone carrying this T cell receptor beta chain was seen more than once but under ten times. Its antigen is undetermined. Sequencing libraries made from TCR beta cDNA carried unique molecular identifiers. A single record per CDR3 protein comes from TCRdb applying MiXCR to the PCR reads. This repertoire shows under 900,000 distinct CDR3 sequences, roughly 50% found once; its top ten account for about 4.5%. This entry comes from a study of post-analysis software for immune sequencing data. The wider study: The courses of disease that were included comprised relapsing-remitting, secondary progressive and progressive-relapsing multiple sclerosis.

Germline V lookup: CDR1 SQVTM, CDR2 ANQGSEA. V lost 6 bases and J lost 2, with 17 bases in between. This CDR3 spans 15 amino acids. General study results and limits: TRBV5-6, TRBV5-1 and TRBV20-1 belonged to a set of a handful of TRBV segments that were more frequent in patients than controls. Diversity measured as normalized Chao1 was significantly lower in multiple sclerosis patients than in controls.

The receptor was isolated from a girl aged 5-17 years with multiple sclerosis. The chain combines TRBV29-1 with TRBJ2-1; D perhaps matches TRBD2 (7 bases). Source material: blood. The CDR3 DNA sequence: TGCAGCGTGCCCCCGCGGGGGCTCCCCTACAATGAGCAGTTCTTC. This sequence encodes CSVPPRGLPYNEQFF.